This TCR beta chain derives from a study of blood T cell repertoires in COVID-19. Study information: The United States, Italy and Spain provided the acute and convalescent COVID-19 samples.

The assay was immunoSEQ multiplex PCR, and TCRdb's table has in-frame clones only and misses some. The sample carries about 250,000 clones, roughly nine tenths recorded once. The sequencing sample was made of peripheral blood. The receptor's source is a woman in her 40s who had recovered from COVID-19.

CDR3 protein: CASRKGQAIGPQHF. DNA for the CDR3: TGTGCCAGCAGAAAAGGACAGGCCATTGGGCCCCAGCATTTT. The rearrangement joins TRBV27 to TRBJ1-5; 7 bases agree with TRBD1. The V and J ends lost 6 bases and 9 bases, in that order; junction bases with no gene match: 11. Per the germline V gene, CDR1 is MNHEY and CDR2 is SMNVEV (reference sequence). The CDR3 totals 14 residues.